This T cell receptor beta chain was found in a study of CD8 T cells in ankylosing spondylitis. One entry per CDR3 protein, called by TCRdb with MiXCR from the 5' RACE reads. The sample comprises about 170,000 distinct CDR3 sequences, approximately 20% of which are singletons, and about 8% rests with the top ten. V trimming: 4 bases; J trimming: 5 bases; junction bases outside the gene matches: 7. The CDR3 contains 15 residues. Germline V CDR1 and CDR2: KGHSY, FQNENV. Points from the study as a whole: Roughly eight highly homologous variants formed a TCR beta motif that appeared characteristic of ankylosing spondylitis blood.

A word on this clonotype: The antigen remains unidentified.

The TCR was taken from a male donor with ankylosing spondylitis or in good health (not recorded which). Sequenced material: blood, either unsorted or a sorted T cell fraction (not recorded which). The J gene is TRBJ1-5, the V gene TRBV16, with 8 bases that match TRBD1. Written as DNA, the CDR3 is TGTGCCAGCAGCCCAGGACAGGGCGGGCATCAGCCCCAGCATTTT. It codes for CASSPGQGGHQPQHF.